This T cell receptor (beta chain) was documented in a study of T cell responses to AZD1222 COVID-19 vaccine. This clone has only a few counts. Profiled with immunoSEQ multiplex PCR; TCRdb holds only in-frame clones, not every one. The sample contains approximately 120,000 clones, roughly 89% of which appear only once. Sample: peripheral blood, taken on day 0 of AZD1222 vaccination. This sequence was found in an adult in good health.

The CDR3 coding sequence is TGTGCCAGCAGCTTGCTCCGAAACGTTGGCAATGAGCAGTTCTTC. It specifies CASSLLRNVGNEQFF. The chain couples TRBV5-6 to TRBJ2-1; D is unclear. The CDR3 length is 15 residues. V lost 1 base to trimming and J lost 6 bases, with 14 bases between them. Germline loops: CDR1 SGHDT, CDR2 YYEEEE.